Below, 23 T cell receptor beta chains from the same sample are listed, as sequenced in a study of blood T cell repertoires in COVID-19. TCRdb's table, derived via immunoSEQ multiplex PCR, lists solely in-frame clones and lacks some. The sample includes about 280,000 clones, around 90% of them seen just once. Sequencing was carried out using PBMCs or T cells enriched from blood (not recorded which). These receptors all stem from a man aged 35 to 55 who had been exposed to COVID-19.

The V call is TRBV4-3, the J call TRBJ2-7, with 11 bases aligning to TRBD2. Germline V gene sequence: CDR1 LGHNA, CDR2 YSLEER. V was clipped by 2 bases and J by 4 bases; unmatched bases: 22. CDR3 length equals 21 residues. The chain's CDR3 is CASSQSPPGLAAYGPFYEQYF. CDR3 DNA sequence: TGCGCCAGCAGCCAATCTCCTCCGGGACTAGCGGCCTATGGTCCATTTTACGAGCAGTACTTC.

The chain uses TRBV4-1 and TRBJ1-5; unclear D gene. The germline gives CDR1 MGHRA, CDR2 YSYEKL. This CDR3 has 15 residues. The ends were cut back, 0 bases at V and 5 bases at J, with 11 bases in the middle. The CDR3 reads CASSQDLREYQPQHF. For the CDR3, the DNA is TGCGCCAGCAGCCAAGATCTGAGGGAATATCAGCCCCAGCATTTT.

This clone was detected only once. This rearrangement joins TRBV19 to TRBJ2-5; D is uncertain. Trimming cost V 4 bases and J 4 bases, with 7 bases left between them. The V gene's germline CDR1 is LNHDA and CDR2 SQIVND (reference sequence). The CDR3 extends over 12 amino acids. The CDR3 is CASSSSVETQYF. The CDR3 DNA follows: TGTGCCAGTAGTAGTAGTGTAGAGACCCAGTACTTC. Complete variable domain (other parts from reference TRBV19 and TRBJ2-5): DGGITQSPKYLFRKEGQNVTLSCEQNLNHDAMYWYRQDPGQGLRLIYYSQIVNDFQKGDIAEGYSVSREKKESFPLTVTSAQKNPTAFYLCASSSSVETQYFGPGTRLLVL.

This clone was recorded only once. V usage is TRBV30 and J usage is TRBJ2-7; TRBD1 aligns across 7 bases. There are 13 residues in the CDR3. CDR1 GTSNPN and CDR2 SVGIG come from the germline V gene (reference sequence). Trimming removed 2 bases from V and 0 bases from J; junction bases left unmatched: 1. The DNA of the CDR3 is TGTGCCTGGAGTAGGGACAGCTCCTACGAGCAGTACTTC. It encodes CAWSRDSSYEQYF.

The chain joins TRBV28 to TRBJ1-2; D possibly corresponds to TRBD1 (5 bases). The V and J ends lost 5 bases and 1 base respectively, with 32 bases between them. The CDR3 sequence is 21 residues long. Germline CDR1 MDHEN, CDR2 SYDVKM. This CDR3 reads CASSPRTLYGGDPNRNYGYTF. The CDR3 bases are TGTGCCAGCAGTCCTCGAACCTTATATGGGGGGGACCCAAATCGTAACTATGGCTACACCTTC.

The rearrangement links TRBV2 to TRBJ2-5, with 9 bases matching TRBD1. V lost 6 bases and J lost 10; bases outside the gene matches: 9. Germline loops: CDR1 SNHLY, CDR2 FYNNEI. This CDR3 has 13 residues. Here the CDR3 DNA reads TGTGCCAGCAGCTTGGACAGGGGTAAAGACCAGTACTTC. Translated: CASSLDRGKDQYF. Full variable domain (missing parts from reference TRBV2 and TRBJ2-5): EPEVTQTPSHQVTQMGQEVILRCVPISNHLYFYWYRQILGQKVEFLVSFYNNEISEKSEIFDDQFSVERPDGSNFTLKIRSTKLEDSAMYFCASSLDRGKDQYFGPGTRLLVL.

The chain links TRBV12-3 or TRBV12-4 to TRBJ2-2; the D gene is possibly TRBD1 (5 bases). The CDR3 has 13 residues. Trimming stripped 2 bases from V and 7 bases from J, with 8 bases between. The CDR3 loop reads CASSLSGNGELFF. The CDR3 nucleotides read TGTGCCAGCAGTTTATCAGGGAACGGGGAGCTGTTTTTT.

A single count supports this clone. This rearrangement joins TRBV19 to TRBJ2-1; D may be TRBD2 (5 bases). V was trimmed by 6 bases and J by 0 bases, leaving 18 bases between them. Germline values: CDR1 LNHDA, CDR2 SQIVND (reference sequence). This CDR3 is 17 amino acids long. The CDR3 bases are TGTGCCAGTAGCGCCCCCCTCGCGGGCCACTCCTACAATGAGCAGTTCTTC. It codes for CASSAPLAGHSYNEQFF. Together with reference TRBV19 and TRBJ2-1, the CDR3 gives the full variable domain: DGGITQSPKYLFRKEGQNVTLSCEQNLNHDAMYWYRQDPGQGLRLIYYSQIVNDFQKGDIAEGYSVSREKKESFPLTVTSAQKNPTAFYLCASSAPLAGHSYNEQFFGPGTRLTVL.

The V call is TRBV7-9, the J call TRBJ2-1; D perhaps matches TRBD1 (6 bases). The V and J ends lost 6 bases and 6 bases respectively, with 18 bases between them. The germline gives CDR1 SEHNR, CDR2 FQNEAQ (reference sequence). CDR3 length: 15 residues. The CDR3 is CASRLSQGQRNEQFF. CDR3 sequence (DNA): TGTGCCAGCAGATTGTCCCAGGGACAACGCAATGAGCAGTTCTTC.

This clone appeared once. This chain's CDR3 is CASSAAGGRHEQYF. CDR3 bases: TGTGCCAGCAGCGCGGCGGGAGGGAGGCACGAGCAGTACTTC. This rearrangement joins TRBV9 to TRBJ2-7; TRBD2 agrees at 9 bases. Trimming removed 3 bases from V and 5 bases from J; junction bases left unmatched: 6. This CDR3 contains 14 residues. Germline lookup yields CDR1 SGDLS and CDR2 YYNGEE.

The CDR3 region is CASSETGSYGYTF. As DNA, the CDR3 is TGTGCCAGCAGCGAGACAGGGTCCTATGGCTACACCTTC. The chain recombines TRBV6-2 or TRBV6-3 with TRBJ1-2; 7 bases map to TRBD1. CDR3 length equals 13 residues. From germline, CDR1 is MNHEY and CDR2 SVGEGT. V shed 6 bases, J shed 4 bases, and the junction held 5 bases outside the gene matches.

The genes are TRBV11-3 and TRBJ2-7, with 10 bases identical to TRBD1. The germline V gene encodes CDR1 SGHNT and CDR2 YENEEA. The trim removed 5 bases at V and 5 bases at J, leaving 9 bases unmatched. CDR3 length equals 15 residues. The CDR3 DNA follows: TGTGCCAGCAGCGATCCCGGGACAGGGGACAACGAGCAGTACTTC. Amino acids: CASSDPGTGDNEQYF.

The chain uses TRBV5-1 and TRBJ1-2; TRBD1 matches 9 bases. The germline V gene has CDR1 SGHRS and CDR2 YFSETQ. Unmatched junction bases numbered 3, after V lost 0 bases and J lost 6 bases. CDR3 length: 14 residues. Written as DNA, the CDR3 is TGCGCCAGCAGCTTGGACAGGGGGCTTAATGGCTACACCTTC. It translates to CASSLDRGLNGYTF.

The CDR3: CASSAIGTANQPQHF. CDR3 sequence (DNA): TGTGCCAGCAGCGCGATCGGGACAGCTAACCAGCCCCAGCATTTT. The chain employs TRBV3-1 (or the pseudogene TRBV3-2) and TRBJ1-5; TRBD1 agrees at 7 bases. The CDR3 spans 15 residues. J was trimmed by 7 bases and V by 5 bases; bases with no gene match: 11. From germline, CDR1 is LGHDT and CDR2 YNNKEL (reference sequence).

V is TRBV7-3 and J is TRBJ2-1, with TRBD2 matching over 11 bases. CDR3 size: 19 residues. Germline CDR1 is SGHTA and CDR2 is FQGTGA. The junction had 14 bases not matched to a gene; V was cut back by 2 bases and J by 5 bases. The CDR3 spells CASSLFAIGTSGTNNEQFF. The CDR3 DNA is TGTGCCAGCAGCTTATTCGCAATAGGGACTAGCGGAACCAACAATGAGCAGTTCTTC.

The rearrangement links TRBV12-3 or TRBV12-4 to TRBJ1-2; TRBD1 might be the D (5 bases). V was trimmed by 2 bases and J by 13 bases, leaving 17 bases between them. The CDR3 is 13 residues long. The CDR3: CASSLTGGRSFTF. Here the CDR3 DNA reads TGTGCCAGCAGTTTAACCGGGGGGAGGAGTTTCACCTTC.

The V gene is TRBV19, the J gene TRBJ1-2; D gene uncertain. Germline lookup yields CDR1 LNHDA and CDR2 SQIVND (reference sequence). V lost 7 bases and J lost 4, with 13 bases in between. This CDR3 contains 13 residues. In DNA, the CDR3 is TGTGCCAGTACCCCGGGAGTTGGCTATGGCTACACCTTC. It encodes CASTPGVGYGYTF.

The V gene is TRBV19, the J gene TRBJ2-7, with 7 bases matching TRBD2. J gave up 3 bases and V 8 bases, and 7 bases lay outside the gene matches. CDR3 length equals 13 residues. Germline V gene data show CDR1 as LNHDA and CDR2 as SQIVND (reference sequence). For the CDR3, the DNA is TGTGCCAGTTCGGCGGGAGCCATCTACGAGCAGTACTTC. Translation gives CASSAGAIYEQYF.

For the CDR3, the DNA is TGTGCCAGCAGTGCTCGGGACAGCTCGAGCTCCTACGAGCAGTACTTC. This codes for CASSARDSSSSYEQYF. The chain uses TRBV25-1 and TRBJ2-7; 7 bases line up with TRBD1. Germline values: CDR1 MGHDK, CDR2 SYGVNS. V shed 4 bases, J shed 0 bases, and the junction held 9 bases outside the gene matches. The CDR3 runs to 16 residues.

V is TRBV11-2 and J is TRBJ2-5, with TRBD1 matching over 8 bases. This CDR3 has 15 residues. The germline V gene encodes CDR1 SGHAT and CDR2 FQNNGV. V dropped 1 base and J dropped 2; count of bases not matched to a gene: 3. The CDR3 bases are TGTGCCAGCAGCTTAGGCTACAGGGGGCAAGAGACCCAGTACTTC. Protein: CASSLGYRGQETQYF.

The chain recombines TRBV25-1 with TRBJ1-1; 9 bases are shared with TRBD1. Per the germline V gene, CDR1 is MGHDK and CDR2 is SYGVNS. After removal of 3 bases from V and 7 bases from J, the junction contained 9 bases not matched to a gene. The CDR3 spans 15 residues. The chain's CDR3 is CASSDRTGVPREAFF. As DNA, the CDR3 is TGTGCCAGCAGTGATAGGACAGGGGTACCTCGTGAAGCTTTCTTT.

The V and J genes are TRBV7-9 and TRBJ2-2, with TRBD1 identical over 7 bases. This CDR3 is built from 16 residues. Germline V CDR1 and CDR2: SEHNR, FQNEAQ (reference sequence). V lost 1 base and J lost 0; bases outside the gene matches: 2. The CDR3 sequence is CASSLGDSANTGELFF. In nucleotides, the CDR3 is TGTGCCAGCAGCTTAGGGGACAGCGCGAACACCGGGGAGCTGTTTTTT.

The CDR3 DNA reads TGCGCCAGCAGCCTCAATCCCTCTCTAGCGACTGGGGAGCTGTTTTTT. Protein product: CASSLNPSLATGELFF. The chain joins TRBV4-1 to TRBJ2-2; TRBD2 is a possible D gene (6 bases). Germline V gene data show CDR1 as MGHRA and CDR2 as YSYEKL. The CDR3 is 16 residues long. V was pared by 4 bases and J by 8 bases, with 20 bases between.